The clone carrying this T cell receptor (beta chain) showed up just once. This sample was included in a study of control samples from healthy donors and cancer patients. Using immunoSEQ multiplex PCR, the repertoire was profiled, and TCRdb retains in-frame clones only, with some absent. Among roughly 81,000 clones listed, roughly 88% were seen once. Germline V lookup: CDR1 MNHEY, CDR2 SMNVEV (reference sequence). Trimming took 7 bases from V and 9 from J, leaving 22 bases between them. The CDR3 is 16 residues long. The TCR was taken from a man in his sixties with head and neck cancer. Input material: PBMCs. The chain is built from TRBV27 and TRBJ1-6, with D maybe TRBD1 (6 bases). The CDR3 nucleotides read TGTGCCAGCACCCCTTCGATGGGACACACTTTTTCACCCCTCCACTTT. Encoded protein: CASTPSMGHTFSPLHF.